A selection of T cell receptor beta chains follows, all from one sample in a study of PD-1 blockade in classical Hodgkin lymphoma. Data came from immunoSEQ multiplex PCR; TCRdb stores just in-frame clones and leaves some out. This table holds tens of thousands of clones, roughly 75% found once. The sequences come from peripheral blood mononuclear cells (PBMCs), collected before the second cycle of nivolumab. The origin of the receptors is a human donor with classical Hodgkin lymphoma. The CDR3 runs from the conserved cysteine through the conserved F or W. The D gene is left open where the match is weak. Expanded clones get a size class; other rows say once, few or many, or leave the size out.

cdr3_aa cdr3_nt clone_size d_call j_call cdr3_length v_call
CASSLSRVGVGLAGGNEQFF TGCGCCAGCAGCTTGAGTCGCGTGGGCGTCGGACTAGCGGGAGGTAATGAGCAGTTCTTC - TRBD2 TRBJ2-1 20 TRBV5-1
CASSPGLAGFYNEQFF TGTGCCAGCAGCCCCGGGCTAGCGGGGTTTTACAATGAGCAGTTCTTC - TRBD2 TRBJ2-1 16 TRBV7-2
CASSQTEKYGYTF TGTGCCAGCAGCCAGACCGAGAAATATGGCTACACCTTC - - TRBJ1-2 13 TRBV6-5
CASSLEGVEKLFF TGCGCCAGCAGCTTGGAGGGGGTGGAAAAACTGTTTTTT - - TRBJ1-4 13 TRBV5-1
CASSLGLLGTEAFF TGTGCCAGCAGCTTAGGACTCTTGGGCACTGAAGCTTTCTTT few - TRBJ1-1 14 TRBV13
CASSLDEPYEQYF TGTGCCAGCAGTTTGGATGAACCCTACGAGCAGTACTTC - - TRBJ2-7 13 TRBV28
CASSRPRGQSGELFF TGTGCCAGCAGCCGGCCGAGGGGGCAGAGCGGGGAGCTGTTTTTT - TRBD1 TRBJ2-2 15 TRBV13
CASRTGGNTEAFF TGTGCCAGCAGGACAGGGGGTAACACTGAAGCTTTCTTT few TRBD1 TRBJ1-1 13 TRBV28
CASSLSGPPYEQYF TGTGCCAGCAGCTTGTCAGGGCCCCCCTACGAGCAGTACTTC - - TRBJ2-7 14 TRBV13
CASSLGGSVPQNEQFF TGTGCCAGCAGCTTAGGGGGGTCAGTCCCCCAGAATGAGCAGTTCTTC - - TRBJ2-1 16 TRBV11-2
CASSQGSGVNQPQHF TGTGCCAGCAGTCAGGGATCAGGAGTCAATCAGCCCCAGCATTTT - - TRBJ1-5 15 TRBV16
CASSAGPRDTQYF TGTGCCAGCAGCGCGGGGCCTCGGGATACGCAGTATTTT - - TRBJ2-3 13 TRBV9
CSAWDEKLFF TGCAGTGCTTGGGATGAAAAACTGTTTTTT - - TRBJ1-4 10 TRBV20-1
CASSLVGNYGSNTEAFF TGTGCCAGCAGCTTAGTTGGGAACTATGGTTCCAACACTGAAGCTTTCTTT - - TRBJ1-1 17 TRBV7-9
CASSLQPPGAGETQYF TGTGCCAGCAGCTTACAACCGCCAGGGGCGGGGGAGACCCAGTACTTC - - TRBJ2-5 16 TRBV7-2
CASSVGLSTDTQYF TGTGCCAGTAGTGTCGGACTGAGCACAGATACGCAGTATTTT - - TRBJ2-3 14 TRBV19
CASSSTLAGAYNEQFF TGTGCCAGCAGCAGCACTCTAGCGGGAGCTTACAATGAGCAGTTCTTC once TRBD2 TRBJ2-1 16 TRBV2
CASSSGIAGTGSNGYTF TGTGCCAGCAGCTCCGGAATCGCCGGGACAGGGAGTAATGGCTACACCTTC - TRBD1 TRBJ1-2 17 TRBV7-2
CASSESPVPPYEQYF TGCGCCAGCAGTGAGTCCCCGGTACCTCCCTACGAGCAGTACTTC - - TRBJ2-7 15 TRBV10-1
CASSLGVGSETQYF TGCGCCAGCAGCTTGGGAGTGGGGTCGGAGACCCAGTACTTC - - TRBJ2-5 14 TRBV5-1
CASSAGVYQPQHF TGTGCCAGCAGCGCGGGGGTCTATCAGCCCCAGCATTTT - - TRBJ1-5 13 TRBV6-1
CASRRTGGTYEQYF TGTGCCAGCCGGAGGACAGGGGGCACCTACGAGCAGTACTTC - TRBD1 TRBJ2-7 14 TRBV6-5
CASSGGTGKETQYF TGTGCCAGCAGTGGGGGGACAGGCAAAGAGACCCAGTACTTC - TRBD1 TRBJ2-5 14 TRBV6-1
CAWSYFRGVQPQHF TGTGCCTGGAGTTATTTTCGGGGCGTCCAGCCCCAGCATTTT - - TRBJ1-5 14 TRBV30
CASSPKDSRSYEQYF TGTGCCAGCAGCCCGAAGGACAGTCGATCCTACGAGCAGTACTTC - - TRBJ2-7 15 TRBV5-8
CASSFDRIYEQYF TGCGCCAGCAGCTTCGACAGGATCTACGAGCAGTACTTC once - TRBJ2-7 13 TRBV5-1
CASSPRAGGPGELFF TGTGCCAGCTCACCCCGGGCAGGGGGCCCCGGGGAGCTGTTTTTT once TRBD1 TRBJ2-2 15 TRBV18
CASSYSSEVGPYEQYF TGTGCCAGCAGTTACTCGTCGGAGGTGGGGCCCTACGAGCAGTACTTC - - TRBJ2-7 16 TRBV6-5
CASKGGSYEQYF TGTGCCAGCAAAGGGGGTTCCTACGAGCAGTACTTC - - TRBJ2-7 12 TRBV6-6
CASSQDRRREGQGQFF TGCGCCAGCAGCCAAGATAGGAGGCGGGAGGGCCAAGGGCAGTTCTTC few TRBD2 TRBJ2-1 16 TRBV4-1
CASSSTVYTQYF TGTGCCAGCTCATCGACAGTTTATACGCAGTATTTT once - TRBJ2-3 12 TRBV18
CASSQDPRLAGVAGELFF TGCGCCAGCAGCCAAGATCCTAGACTAGCGGGAGTCGCCGGGGAGCTGTTTTTT - TRBD2 TRBJ2-2 18 TRBV4-1
CASSETESGNTIYF TGCGCCAGCAGTGAGACTGAATCTGGAAACACCATATATTTT - - TRBJ1-3 14 TRBV10-1
CASRPTDRGQAEQYF TGTGCCAGCAGACCCACCGACAGGGGACAGGCCGAGCAGTACTTC - TRBD1 TRBJ2-7 15 TRBV28
CASSIQGAREQYF TGTGCCAGTAGTATACAGGGGGCGCGCGAGCAGTACTTC - TRBD1 TRBJ2-7 13 TRBV19
CASNPSGRGSYEQYF TGTGCCAGCAATCCCTCGGGGAGAGGGTCCTACGAGCAGTACTTC - - TRBJ2-7 15 TRBV6-6
CASSPGTGNTEAFF TGCGCCAGCAGCCCCGGGACGGGGAACACTGAAGCTTTCTTT - - TRBJ1-1 14 TRBV5-1
CASSLLAGGTGELFF TGTGCCAGCAGCTTGCTAGCGGGAGGAACCGGGGAGCTGTTTTTT - TRBD2 TRBJ2-2 15 TRBV7-9
CSVEKALQSDTQYF TGCAGCGTTGAAAAGGCCCTGCAGTCAGATACGCAGTATTTT - - TRBJ2-3 14 TRBV29-1
CASSGVAGSQETQYF TGTGCCAGCAGTGGAGTAGCGGGATCCCAAGAGACCCAGTACTTC - TRBD2 TRBJ2-5 15 TRBV6-1
CASSKRLAAPTYNEQFF TGTGCCAGCAGCAAGAGACTAGCGGCCCCTACATACAATGAGCAGTTCTTC - TRBD2 TRBJ2-1 17 TRBV5-8
CASSLAGGRDEQFF TGTGCCAGCAGTTTAGCGGGAGGAAGGGATGAGCAGTTCTTC - TRBD2 TRBJ2-1 14 TRBV27
CASSERPLVGHNEQFF TGTGCCAGCAGTGAAAGGCCCCTTGTGGGGCACAATGAGCAGTTCTTC - - TRBJ2-1 16 TRBV2
CASSLAGGPTDTQYF TGTGCCAGCAGCTTAGCGGGAGGCCCCACAGATACGCAGTATTTT - TRBD2 TRBJ2-3 15 TRBV11-3
CASSLEGLRQGRSGANVLTF TGCGCCAGCAGCTTGGAGGGGCTTCGACAGGGGCGCTCTGGGGCCAACGTCCTGACTTTC - TRBD1 TRBJ2-6 20 TRBV5-1
CASTSLGQDNRKPYGYTF TGTGCCAGTACCTCCCTGGGGCAGGACAACCGAAAACCCTATGGCTACACCTTC - - TRBJ1-2 18 TRBV19
CASSLFFRGAGSYEQYF TGCGCCAGCAGCTTGTTCTTTCGGGGGGCAGGGTCCTACGAGCAGTACTTC - - TRBJ2-7 17 TRBV5-1
CASTQDGGIGELFF TGTGCCAGCACCCAAGACGGAGGGATAGGGGAGCTGTTTTTT - - TRBJ2-2 14 TRBV6-1
CASSLEKRRTQYF TGTGCCAGCAGCTTAGAGAAGCGCCGGACGCAGTATTTT - - TRBJ2-3 13 TRBV7-2
CAISESSSGELFF TGTGCCATCAGTGAGTCGTCCTCCGGGGAGCTGTTTTTT - - TRBJ2-2 13 TRBV10-3
CASSIDTRSYNEQFF TGTGCCAGTAGTATAGACACCCGCTCCTACAATGAGCAGTTCTTC - - TRBJ2-1 15 TRBV19